The table lists the clone carrying this T cell receptor (beta chain) with a few counts. The data stem from a study of blood T cell repertoires in COVID-19. Generated by immunoSEQ multiplex PCR, the TCRdb table keeps only in-frame clones and is missing some. The table has about 77,000 clones, roughly three quarters seen once. V was cut by 1 base and J by 9 bases, with 4 bases left in between. There are 12 residues in the CDR3. CDR1 and CDR2 from the germline V gene are SGHDN and FVKESK. The gene calls are TRBV14 and TRBJ1-6; the D is unclear. The origin of this receptor is a man in his sixties or seventies with active or convalescent COVID-19. The sample taken for sequencing was peripheral blood. CDR3 sequence (DNA): TGTGCCAGCAGCCAAGTCGTTTCACCCCTCCACTTT. Translating gives CASSQVVSPLHF.